A selection of T cell receptor beta chains follows, all from one sample in a study of CD8 T cells in ankylosing spondylitis. TCRdb reanalysed the 5' RACE reads using MiXCR and keeps one entry per CDR3 protein. Here the sample spans roughly 670,000 distinct CDR3 sequences, 15% to 20% being singletons. Sequencing input: blood, either unsorted or a sorted T cell fraction (not recorded which). All receptors come from a male donor with ankylosing spondylitis. The CDR3 runs from the conserved cysteine through the conserved F or W. Each record gives: clone size, J gene, V gene, D gene, CDR3 protein, CDR3 DNA. D genes are given only for firm matches. Clone size is not always given. Where it is, it says once, few, many or a class for expanded clones.

NA,TRBJ1-2,TRBV29-1,NA,CSVVSGENYGYTF,TGCAGCGTTGTTTCCGGGGAGAACTATGGCTACACCTTC
NA,TRBJ2-5,TRBV20-1,TRBD1,CSASNDRAETQYF,TGCAGTGCTAGCAACGACAGGGCAGAGACCCAGTACTTC
many,TRBJ1-6,TRBV20-1,TRBD1,CSARDRGPGGRNSPLHF,TGCAGTGCTAGAGATCGGGGCCCAGGGGGCCGGAATTCACCCCTCCACTTT
NA,TRBJ1-3,TRBV29-1,NA,CSVEDRGAGDTIYF,TGCAGCGTTGAAGATCGTGGGGCCGGGGACACCATATATTTT
NA,TRBJ1-2,TRBV6-1,NA,CASSEEGVRYYGYTF,TGTGCCAGCAGTGAAGAGGGAGTGAGGTACTATGGCTACACCTTC
many,TRBJ2-5,TRBV10-3,NA,CAISVGFQETQYF,TGTGCCATCAGTGTAGGTTTCCAAGAGACCCAGTACTTC
NA,TRBJ2-7,TRBV4-1,NA,CASSQEDRSGQLYEQYF,TGCGCCAGCAGCCAAGAAGACAGATCGGGCCAGCTTTACGAGCAGTACTTC
NA,TRBJ2-7,TRBV20-1,NA,CSAPKGGALDEQYF,TGCAGTGCTCCCAAGGGGGGGGCCTTGGACGAGCAGTACTTC
NA,TRBJ2-7,TRBV20-1,NA,CSARGFGGWESYEQYF,TGCAGTGCTAGAGGCTTCGGGGGATGGGAATCCTACGAGCAGTACTTC
few,TRBJ1-1,TRBV13,TRBD1,CASRLKGALSTEAFF,TGTGCCAGCAGACTAAAGGGGGCGCTGAGCACTGAAGCTTTCTTT
few,TRBJ1-6,TRBV6-1,NA,CASSLAPGARNSPLHF,TGTGCCAGCAGCCTCGCCCCAGGGGCTCGCAATTCACCCCTCCACTTT
few,TRBJ2-5,TRBV4-1,TRBD2,CASRETLAGGRQETQYF,TGCGCCAGTCGCGAAACGCTAGCGGGGGGGCGTCAAGAGACCCAGTACTTC
many,TRBJ2-5,TRBV4-2,TRBD2,CASSQLAGVETQYF,TGTGCCAGCAGCCAACTAGCGGGGGTAGAGACCCAGTACTTC
many,TRBJ2-7,TRBV20-1,TRBD1,CSAPDRATKSYEQYF,TGCAGTGCCCCGGACAGGGCTACGAAATCCTACGAGCAGTACTTC
few,TRBJ2-1,TRBV7-9,NA,CASSPLRGGSYNEQFF,TGTGCCAGCAGCCCGCTTCGCGGAGGCTCCTACAATGAGCAGTTCTTC
many,TRBJ2-2,TRBV28,NA,CASRARGSGVNTGELFF,TGTGCCAGCAGGGCAAGGGGGTCAGGGGTCAACACCGGGGAGCTGTTTTTT
few,TRBJ1-2,TRBV25-1,NA,CASSERYGYTF,TGTGCCAGCAGTGAACGGTATGGCTACACCTTC
few,TRBJ2-3,TRBV9,NA,CASSPQGRGRTDTQYF,TGTGCCAGCAGCCCCCAGGGGCGGGGACGCACAGATACGCAGTATTTT
many,TRBJ2-1,TRBV16,TRBD2,CASSQSRASGDNNEQFF,TGTGCCAGCAGCCAATCGAGGGCTAGCGGGGATAACAATGAGCAGTTCTTC
few,TRBJ2-5,TRBV21-1,NA,CASSKEGQETQYF,TGTGCCAGCAGCAAAGAAGGCCAAGAGACCCAGTACTTC
NA,TRBJ2-7,TRBV4-1,NA,CASSQGTLGGSYEQYF,TGCGCCAGCAGCCAAGGAACTTTGGGGGGTTCCTACGAGCAGTACTTC
few,TRBJ2-3,TRBV11-2,NA,CASSLDWGATDTQYF,TGTGCCAGCAGCTTAGATTGGGGGGCTACAGATACGCAGTATTTT
many,TRBJ1-5,TRBV5-5,NA,CASSTQGGNQPQHF,TGTGCCAGCAGCACCCAAGGGGGAAATCAGCCCCAGCATTTT
NA,TRBJ2-3,TRBV3-1,NA,CASSHLRGHTDTQYF,TGTGCCAGCAGCCACTTGCGGGGCCACACAGATACGCAGTATTTT
few,TRBJ2-1,TRBV27,NA,CASSIRTNNEQFF,TGTGCCAGCAGTATCAGGACTAACAATGAGCAGTTCTTC
many,TRBJ2-1,TRBV6-2/TRBV6-3,TRBD2,CASSYPASLLGTSGKDEQFF,TGTGCCAGCAGTTACCCCGCCTCTCTCCTTGGGACTAGCGGGAAAGATGAGCAGTTCTTC
few,TRBJ2-3,TRBV11-2,TRBD1,CASSDRGRGTDTQYF,TGTGCCAGCAGCGACAGGGGGCGCGGCACAGATACGCAGTATTTT
many,TRBJ2-7,TRBV5-1,NA,CASSSGTEYF,TGCGCCAGCAGCTCCGGGACCGAGTACTTC
NA,TRBJ2-3,TRBV20-1,TRBD2,CSASGEGRADTQYF,TGCAGTGCTAGCGGGGAGGGCCGGGCAGATACGCAGTATTTT
many,TRBJ1-1,TRBV2,TRBD1,CASGGTGLGTEAFF,TGTGCCAGCGGTGGGACAGGGCTCGGCACTGAAGCTTTCTTT
few,TRBJ2-3,TRBV3-1,NA,CASSQGPGIGTDTQYF,TGTGCCAGCAGCCAAGGCCCAGGGATAGGGACAGATACGCAGTATTTT
few,TRBJ1-1,TRBV9,TRBD1,CASTRQGNGNTEAFF,TGTGCCAGCACCCGACAGGGGAACGGGAACACTGAAGCTTTCTTT
NA,TRBJ1-6,TRBV6-5,NA,CASSYQGSGGSPLHF,TGTGCCAGCAGTTATCAGGGGAGTGGTGGCTCACCCCTCCACTTT
NA,TRBJ2-7,TRBV20-1,NA,CSALGTQTYEQYF,TGCAGTGCTCTGGGGACACAAACCTACGAGCAGTACTTC
few,TRBJ2-7,TRBV5-1,TRBD1,CASSLEGASHEQYF,TGCGCCAGCAGCTTGGAGGGGGCTAGCCACGAGCAGTACTTC
few,TRBJ2-7,TRBV5-1,NA,CASSWTVSYEQYF,TGCGCCAGCAGCTGGACAGTTTCCTACGAGCAGTACTTC
many,TRBJ2-4,TRBV29-1,NA,CSARRDGNIQYF,TGCAGCGCCCGCCGGGACGGAAACATTCAGTACTTC
many,TRBJ2-7,TRBV6-5,TRBD2,CASSYSWTSADYEQYF,TGTGCCAGCAGTTACAGCTGGACTAGCGCCGACTACGAGCAGTACTTC
few,TRBJ2-7,TRBV20-1,NA,CSAERGALDEQYF,TGCAGTGCCGAGAGGGGCGCATTGGACGAGCAGTACTTC
few,TRBJ2-1,TRBV24-1,NA,CATSDLHAKNEQFF,TGTGCCACCAGTGATTTGCATGCCAAGAATGAGCAGTTCTTC
NA,TRBJ1-1,TRBV28,NA,CASSIRLLGAFF,TGTGCCAGCAGTATTAGACTGTTGGGGGCTTTCTTT
NA,TRBJ2-5,TRBV20-1,NA,CSASRSGSQETQYF,TGCAGTGCTAGCAGGTCGGGGAGCCAAGAGACCCAGTACTTC
few,TRBJ2-7,TRBV7-9,NA,CASSPGFFYEQYF,TGTGCCAGCAGCCCGGGATTCTTCTACGAGCAGTACTTC
many,TRBJ1-4,TRBV5-1,TRBD1,CASSVGQNNEKLFF,TGCGCCAGCAGCGTGGGACAGAATAATGAAAAACTGTTTTTT
NA,TRBJ2-6,TRBV24-1,NA,CATSPTDSGANVLTF,TGTGCCACCAGTCCGACAGACTCTGGGGCCAACGTCCTGACTTTC
NA,TRBJ2-2,TRBV24-1,NA,CATSDLPLLRGTNTGELFF,TGTGCCACCAGTGATTTGCCCTTACTTCGTGGCACGAACACCGGGGAGCTGTTTTTT
NA,TRBJ1-1,TRBV18,NA,CASSRDGNTEAFF,TGTGCCAGCTCACGAGATGGGAACACTGAAGCTTTCTTT
NA,TRBJ2-5,TRBV5-6,NA,CASSYLGSETQYF,TGTGCCAGCAGTTACCTCGGGTCCGAGACCCAGTACTTC
few,TRBJ2-1,TRBV28,TRBD1,CASSFSDRGSDEQFF,TGTGCCAGCAGTTTTTCGGACAGGGGTAGTGATGAGCAGTTCTTC
NA,TRBJ2-1,TRBV7-8,NA,CASSLSFGSYNEQFF,TGTGCCAGCAGCTTGTCTTTCGGCTCCTACAATGAGCAGTTCTTC
NA,TRBJ2-7,TRBV5-5,TRBD2,CASSLVLAGPTYEQYF,TGTGCCAGCAGCTTGGTACTAGCGGGACCAACCTACGAGCAGTACTTC
many,TRBJ1-6,TRBV27,NA,CASTNGGGWSPLHF,TGTGCCAGCACCAACGGAGGGGGATGGTCACCCCTCCACTTT
NA,TRBJ2-2,TRBV7-7,NA,CASSLTASPNTGELFF,TGTGCTAGCAGCTTAACGGCCAGCCCGAACACCGGGGAGCTGTTTTTT
many,TRBJ2-7,TRBV11-3,NA,CASSLDGHEQYF,TGTGCCAGCAGCTTAGACGGGCACGAGCAGTACTTC